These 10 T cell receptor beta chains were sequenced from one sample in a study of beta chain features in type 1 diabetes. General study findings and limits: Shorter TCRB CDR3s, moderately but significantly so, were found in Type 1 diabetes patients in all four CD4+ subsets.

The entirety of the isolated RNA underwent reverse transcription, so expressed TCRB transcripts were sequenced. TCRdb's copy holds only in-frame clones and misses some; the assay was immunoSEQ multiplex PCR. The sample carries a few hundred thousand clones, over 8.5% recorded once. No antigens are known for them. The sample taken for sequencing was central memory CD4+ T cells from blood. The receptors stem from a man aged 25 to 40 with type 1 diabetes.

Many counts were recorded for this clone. The CDR3 DNA follows: TGTGCCATCAGTGAGTCGGGGGGGAACTATGGCTACACCTTC. This encodes CAISESGGNYGYTF. The chain employs TRBV10-3 and TRBJ1-2; possible D gene TRBD1, 5 bases. CDR1 and CDR2 (germline): ENHRY, SYGVKD. CDR3 length: 14 residues. The V end was cut by 0 bases, the J end by 2 bases, with 7 bases between.

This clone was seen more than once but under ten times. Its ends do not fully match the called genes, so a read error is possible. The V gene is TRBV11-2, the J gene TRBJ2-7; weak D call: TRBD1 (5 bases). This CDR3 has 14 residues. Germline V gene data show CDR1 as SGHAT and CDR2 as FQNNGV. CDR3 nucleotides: TGCGCCAGCAGCTTGGTTGACAGCTCCTACGAGCAGTACTTC. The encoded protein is CASSLVDSSYEQYF.

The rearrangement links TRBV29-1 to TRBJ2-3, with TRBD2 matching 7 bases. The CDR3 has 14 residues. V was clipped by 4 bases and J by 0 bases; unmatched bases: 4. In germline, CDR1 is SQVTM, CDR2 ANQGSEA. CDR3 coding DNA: TGCAGCGTTGGCGGGGGACGTAGCACAGATACGCAGTATTTT. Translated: CSVGGGRSTDTQYF.

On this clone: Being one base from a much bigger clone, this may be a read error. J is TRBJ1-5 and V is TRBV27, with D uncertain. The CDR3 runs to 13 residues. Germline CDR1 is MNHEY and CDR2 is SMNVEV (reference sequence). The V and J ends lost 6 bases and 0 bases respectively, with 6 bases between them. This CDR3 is CASSWDSNQPQHF. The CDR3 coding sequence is TGTGCCAGCAGCTGGGATAGCAATCAGCCCCAGCATTTT.

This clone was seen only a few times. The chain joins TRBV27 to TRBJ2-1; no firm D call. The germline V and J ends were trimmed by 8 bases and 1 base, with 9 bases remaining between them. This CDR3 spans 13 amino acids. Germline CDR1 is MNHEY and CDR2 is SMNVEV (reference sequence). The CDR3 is CASAFVSYNEQFF. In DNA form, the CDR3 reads TGTGCCAGCGCCTTCGTTTCCTACAATGAGCAGTTCTTC.

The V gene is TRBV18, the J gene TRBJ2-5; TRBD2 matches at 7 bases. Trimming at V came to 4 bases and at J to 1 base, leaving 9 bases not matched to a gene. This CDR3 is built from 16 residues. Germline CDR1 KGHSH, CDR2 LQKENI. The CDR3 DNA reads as TGTGCCAGCTCACGTGAGCCCGGGGGGAGCCAAGAGACCCAGTACTTC. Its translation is CASSREPGGSQETQYF.

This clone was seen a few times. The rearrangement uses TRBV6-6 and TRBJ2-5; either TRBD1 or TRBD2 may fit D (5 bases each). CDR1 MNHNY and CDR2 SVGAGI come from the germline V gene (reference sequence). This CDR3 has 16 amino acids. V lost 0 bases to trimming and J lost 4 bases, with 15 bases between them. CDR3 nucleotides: TGTGCCAGCAGTTACTCGATGAGTTTGGGGGTAGAGACCCAGTACTTC. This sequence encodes CASSYSMSLGVETQYF.

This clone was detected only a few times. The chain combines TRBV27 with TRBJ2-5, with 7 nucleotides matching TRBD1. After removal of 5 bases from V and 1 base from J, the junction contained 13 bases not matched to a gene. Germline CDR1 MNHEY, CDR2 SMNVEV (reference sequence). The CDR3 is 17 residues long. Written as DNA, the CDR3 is TGTGCCAGCAGTAAGGGCCAGGGGGTTAGGAGCCAAGAGACCCAGTACTTC. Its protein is CASSKGQGVRSQETQYF.

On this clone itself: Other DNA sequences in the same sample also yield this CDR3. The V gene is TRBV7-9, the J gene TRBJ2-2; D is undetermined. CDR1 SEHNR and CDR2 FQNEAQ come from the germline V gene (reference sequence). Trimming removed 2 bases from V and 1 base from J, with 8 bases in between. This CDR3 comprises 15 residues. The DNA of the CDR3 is TGTGCCAGCAGCTTAATGGCTGGGAACACCGGGGAGCTGTTTTTT. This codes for CASSLMAGNTGELFF.

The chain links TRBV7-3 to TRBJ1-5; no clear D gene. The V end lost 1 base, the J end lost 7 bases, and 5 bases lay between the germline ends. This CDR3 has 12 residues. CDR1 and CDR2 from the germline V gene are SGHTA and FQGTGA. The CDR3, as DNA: TGTGCCAGCAGCTTAAACTTCCAGCCCCAGCATTTT. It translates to CASSLNFQPQHF.